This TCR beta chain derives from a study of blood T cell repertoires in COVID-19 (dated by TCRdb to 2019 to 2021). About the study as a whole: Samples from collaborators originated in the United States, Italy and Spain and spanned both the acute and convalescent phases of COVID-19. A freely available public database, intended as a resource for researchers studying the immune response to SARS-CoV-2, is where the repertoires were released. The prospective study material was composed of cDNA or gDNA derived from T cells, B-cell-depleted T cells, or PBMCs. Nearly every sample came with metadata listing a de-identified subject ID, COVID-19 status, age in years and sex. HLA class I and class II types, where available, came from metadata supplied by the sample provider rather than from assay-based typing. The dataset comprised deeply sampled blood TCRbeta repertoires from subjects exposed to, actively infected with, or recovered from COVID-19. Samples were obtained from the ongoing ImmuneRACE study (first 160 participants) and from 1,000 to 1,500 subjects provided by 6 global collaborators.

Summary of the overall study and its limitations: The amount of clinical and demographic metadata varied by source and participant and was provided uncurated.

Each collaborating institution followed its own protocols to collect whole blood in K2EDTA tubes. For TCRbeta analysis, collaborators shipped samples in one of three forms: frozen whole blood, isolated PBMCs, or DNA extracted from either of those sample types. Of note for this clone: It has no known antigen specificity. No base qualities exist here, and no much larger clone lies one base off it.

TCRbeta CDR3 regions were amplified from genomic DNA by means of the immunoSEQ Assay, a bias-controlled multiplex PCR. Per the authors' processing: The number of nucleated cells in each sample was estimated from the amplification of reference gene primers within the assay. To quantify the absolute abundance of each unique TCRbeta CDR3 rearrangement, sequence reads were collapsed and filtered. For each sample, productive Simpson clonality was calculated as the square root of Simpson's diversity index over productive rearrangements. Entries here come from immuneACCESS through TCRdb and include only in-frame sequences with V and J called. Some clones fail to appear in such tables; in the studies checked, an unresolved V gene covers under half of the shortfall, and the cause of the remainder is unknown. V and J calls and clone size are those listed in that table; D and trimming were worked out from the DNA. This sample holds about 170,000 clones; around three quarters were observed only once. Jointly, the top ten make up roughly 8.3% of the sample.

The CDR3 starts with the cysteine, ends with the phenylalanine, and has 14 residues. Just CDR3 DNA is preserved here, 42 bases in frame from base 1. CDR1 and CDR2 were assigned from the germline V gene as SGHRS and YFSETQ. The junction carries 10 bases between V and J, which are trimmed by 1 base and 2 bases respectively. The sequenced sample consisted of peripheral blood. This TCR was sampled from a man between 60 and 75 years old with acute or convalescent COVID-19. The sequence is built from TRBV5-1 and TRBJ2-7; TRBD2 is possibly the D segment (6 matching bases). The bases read TGCGCCAGCAGCTTGACTAGCCTGCCCTACGAGCAGTACTTC. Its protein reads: CASSLTSLPYEQYF.